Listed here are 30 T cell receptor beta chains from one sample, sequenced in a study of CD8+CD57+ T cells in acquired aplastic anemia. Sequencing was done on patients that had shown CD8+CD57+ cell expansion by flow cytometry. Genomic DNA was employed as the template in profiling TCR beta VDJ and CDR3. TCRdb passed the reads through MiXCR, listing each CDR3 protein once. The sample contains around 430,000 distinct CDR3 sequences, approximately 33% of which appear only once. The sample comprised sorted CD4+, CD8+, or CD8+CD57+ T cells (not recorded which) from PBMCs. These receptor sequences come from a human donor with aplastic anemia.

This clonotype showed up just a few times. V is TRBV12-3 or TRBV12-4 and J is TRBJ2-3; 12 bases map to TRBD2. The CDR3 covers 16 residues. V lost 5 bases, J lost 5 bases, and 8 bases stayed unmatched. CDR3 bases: TGTGCCAGCAGTCACGAGACTAGCGGGAGAGGAGATACGCAGTATTTT. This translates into CASSHETSGRGDTQYF.

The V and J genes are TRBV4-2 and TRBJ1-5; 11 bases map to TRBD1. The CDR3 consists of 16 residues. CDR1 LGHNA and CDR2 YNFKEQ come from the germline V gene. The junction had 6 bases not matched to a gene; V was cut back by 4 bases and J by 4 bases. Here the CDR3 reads CASSPDRGRGNQPQHF. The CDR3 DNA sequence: TGTGCCAGCAGCCCGGACAGGGGGCGAGGGAATCAGCCCCAGCATTTT.

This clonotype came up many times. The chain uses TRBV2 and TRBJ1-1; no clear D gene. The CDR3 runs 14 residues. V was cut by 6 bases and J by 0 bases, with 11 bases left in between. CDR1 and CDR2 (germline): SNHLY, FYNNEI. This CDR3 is CASRQTRMNTEAFF. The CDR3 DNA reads TGTGCCAGCAGACAGACACGAATGAACACTGAAGCTTTCTTT.

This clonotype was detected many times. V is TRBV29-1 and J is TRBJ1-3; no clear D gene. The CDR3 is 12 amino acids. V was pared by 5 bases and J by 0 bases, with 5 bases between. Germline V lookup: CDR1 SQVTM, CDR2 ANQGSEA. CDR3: CSVYGSGNTIYF. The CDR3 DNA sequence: TGCAGCGTTTACGGCTCTGGAAACACCATATATTTT.

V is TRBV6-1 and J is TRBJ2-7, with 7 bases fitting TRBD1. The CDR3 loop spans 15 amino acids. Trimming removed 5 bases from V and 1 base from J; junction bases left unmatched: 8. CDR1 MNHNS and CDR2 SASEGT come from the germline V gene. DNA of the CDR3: TGTGCCAGCAGTACCGACAGGGTTTCGTCCTACGAGCAGTACGTC. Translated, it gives CASSTDRVSSYEQYV.

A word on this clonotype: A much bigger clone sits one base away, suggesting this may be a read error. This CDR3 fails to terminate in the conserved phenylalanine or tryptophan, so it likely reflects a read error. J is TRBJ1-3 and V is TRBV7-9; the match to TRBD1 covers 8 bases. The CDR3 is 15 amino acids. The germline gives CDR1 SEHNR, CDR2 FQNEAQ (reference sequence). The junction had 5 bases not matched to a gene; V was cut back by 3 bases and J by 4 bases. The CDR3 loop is CASSLTGATGNTIYL. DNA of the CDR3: TGTGCCAGCAGCTTGACAGGGGCGACCGGAAACACCATATATCTT.

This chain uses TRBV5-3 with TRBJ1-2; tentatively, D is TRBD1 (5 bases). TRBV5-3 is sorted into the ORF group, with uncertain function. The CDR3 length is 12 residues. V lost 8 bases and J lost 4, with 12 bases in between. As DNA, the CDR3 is TGTGCCAGCAGGTTCGACAGCTATGGCTACACCTTC. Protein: CASRFDSYGYTF.

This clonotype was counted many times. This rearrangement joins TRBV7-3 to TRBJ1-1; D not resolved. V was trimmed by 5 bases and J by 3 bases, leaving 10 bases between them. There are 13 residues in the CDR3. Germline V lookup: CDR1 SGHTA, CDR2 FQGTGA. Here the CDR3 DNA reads TGTGCCAGCAGCGCCCTTGTGGACACTGAAGCTTTCTTT. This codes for CASSALVDTEAFF.

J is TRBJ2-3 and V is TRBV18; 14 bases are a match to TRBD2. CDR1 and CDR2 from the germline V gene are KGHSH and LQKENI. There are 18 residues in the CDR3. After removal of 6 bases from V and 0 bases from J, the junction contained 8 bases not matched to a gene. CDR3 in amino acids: CASSPRTSGRTSTDTQYF. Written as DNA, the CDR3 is TGTGCCAGCTCGCCGAGGACTAGCGGGAGGACTAGCACAGATACGCAGTATTTT.

CDR3 in amino acids: CASSPTQGPATEAFF. Here the CDR3 DNA reads TGTGCCAGCTCACCAACACAGGGGCCAGCCACTGAAGCTTTCTTT. The rearrangement joins TRBV7-3 to TRBJ1-1; the match to TRBD1 covers 7 bases. Trimming at V came to 8 bases and at J to 4 bases, leaving 13 bases not matched to a gene. Germline CDR1 and CDR2: SGHTA and FQGTGA. The CDR3 is 15 amino acids.

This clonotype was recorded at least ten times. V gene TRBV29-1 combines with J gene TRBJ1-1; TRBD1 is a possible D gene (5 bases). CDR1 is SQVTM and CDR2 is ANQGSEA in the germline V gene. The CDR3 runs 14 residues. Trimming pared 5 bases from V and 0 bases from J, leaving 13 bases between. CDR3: CSVLRGVMNTEAFF. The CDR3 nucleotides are TGCAGCGTTTTAAGGGGCGTGATGAACACTGAAGCTTTCTTT. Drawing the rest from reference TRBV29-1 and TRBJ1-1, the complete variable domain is SAVISQKPSRDICQRGTSLTIQCQVDSQVTMMFWYRQQPGQSLTLIATANQGSEATYESGFVIDKFPISRPNLTFSTLTVSNMSPEDSSIYLCSVLRGVMNTEAFFGQGTRLTVV.

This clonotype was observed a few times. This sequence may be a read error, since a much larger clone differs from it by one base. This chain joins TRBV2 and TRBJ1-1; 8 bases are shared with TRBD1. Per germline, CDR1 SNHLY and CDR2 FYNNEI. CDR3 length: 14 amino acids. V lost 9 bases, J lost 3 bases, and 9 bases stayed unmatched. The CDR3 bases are TGTGCCAGTTTACAGGGACAGGCAGACACTGAAGCTTTCTTT. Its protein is CASLQGQADTEAFF.

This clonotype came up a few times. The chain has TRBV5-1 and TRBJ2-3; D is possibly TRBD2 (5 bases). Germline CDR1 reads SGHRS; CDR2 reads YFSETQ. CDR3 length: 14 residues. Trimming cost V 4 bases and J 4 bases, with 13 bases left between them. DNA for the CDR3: TGCGCCAGCAGCAAGAGGGCGGAGCCAGATACGCAGTATTTT. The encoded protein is CASSKRAEPDTQYF. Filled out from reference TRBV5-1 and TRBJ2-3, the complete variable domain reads KAGVTQTPRYLIKTRGQQVTLSCSPISGHRSVSWYQQTPGQGLQFLFEYFSETQRNKGNFPGRFSGRQFSNSRSEMNVSTLELGDSALYLCASSKRAEPDTQYFGPGTRLTVL.

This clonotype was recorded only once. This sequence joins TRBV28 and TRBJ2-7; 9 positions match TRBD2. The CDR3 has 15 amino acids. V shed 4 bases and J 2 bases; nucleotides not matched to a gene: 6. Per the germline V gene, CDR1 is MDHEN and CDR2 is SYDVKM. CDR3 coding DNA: TGTGCCAGCAGTTCGATAGCGGGAGAGACCTACGAGCAGTACTTC. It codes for CASSSIAGETYEQYF.

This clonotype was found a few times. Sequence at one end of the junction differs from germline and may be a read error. This CDR3 reads CASSLGGFLSGNTIYF. DNA of the CDR3: TGTGCCAGCAGTTTAGGAGGGTTCCTCTCTGGAAACACCATATATTTT. This chain uses TRBV10-3 with TRBJ1-3, with unresolved D. CDR1 is ENHRY and CDR2 is SYGVKD in the germline V gene. This CDR3 region has 16 residues.

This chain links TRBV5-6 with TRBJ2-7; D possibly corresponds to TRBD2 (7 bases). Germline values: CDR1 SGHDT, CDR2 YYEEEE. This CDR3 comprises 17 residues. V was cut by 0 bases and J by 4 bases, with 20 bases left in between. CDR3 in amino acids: CASSLASGGRSGYEQYF. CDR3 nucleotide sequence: TGTGCCAGCAGCTTGGCCTCCGGGGGGCGGAGCGGTTACGAGCAGTACTTC. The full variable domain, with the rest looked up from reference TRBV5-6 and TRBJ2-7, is DAGVTQSPTHLIKTRGQQVTLRCSPKSGHDTVSWYQQALGQGPQFIFQYYEEEERQRGNFPDRFSGHQFPNYSSELNVNALLLGDSALYLCASSLASGGRSGYEQYFGPGTRLTVT.

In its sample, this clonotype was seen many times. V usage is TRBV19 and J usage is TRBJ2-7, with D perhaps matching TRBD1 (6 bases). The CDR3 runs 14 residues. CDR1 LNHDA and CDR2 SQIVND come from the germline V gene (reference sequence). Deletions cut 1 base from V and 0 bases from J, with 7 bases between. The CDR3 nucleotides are TGTGCCAGTAGTATAGTGGACAGCTCCTACGAGCAGTACTTC. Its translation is CASSIVDSSYEQYF. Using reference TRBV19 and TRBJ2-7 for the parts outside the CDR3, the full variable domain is DGGITQSPKYLFRKEGQNVTLSCEQNLNHDAMYWYRQDPGQGLRLIYYSQIVNDFQKGDIAEGYSVSREKKESFPLTVTSAQKNPTAFYLCASSIVDSSYEQYFGPGTRLTVT.

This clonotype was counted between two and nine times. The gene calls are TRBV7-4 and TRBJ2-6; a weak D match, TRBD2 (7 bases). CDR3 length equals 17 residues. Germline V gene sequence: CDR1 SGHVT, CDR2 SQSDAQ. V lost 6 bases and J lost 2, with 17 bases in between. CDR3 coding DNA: TGTGCCAGCAGAGGGGAGGGGGGGGTCCCTGGGGCCAACGTCCTGACTTTC. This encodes CASRGEGGVPGANVLTF.

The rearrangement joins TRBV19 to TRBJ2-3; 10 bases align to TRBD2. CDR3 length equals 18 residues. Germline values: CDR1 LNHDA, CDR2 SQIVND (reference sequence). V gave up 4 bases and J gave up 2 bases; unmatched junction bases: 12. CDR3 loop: CASSSWASGSPTTDTQYF. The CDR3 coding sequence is TGTGCCAGTAGTAGCTGGGCTAGCGGGAGCCCTACCACAGATACGCAGTATTTT.

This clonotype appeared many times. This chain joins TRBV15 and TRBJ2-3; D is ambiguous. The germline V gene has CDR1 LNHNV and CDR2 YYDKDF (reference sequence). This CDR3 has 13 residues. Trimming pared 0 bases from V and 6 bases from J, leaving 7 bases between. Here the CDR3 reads CATSRDGPDTQYF. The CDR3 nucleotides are TGTGCCACCAGCAGAGATGGTCCGGATACGCAGTATTTT.

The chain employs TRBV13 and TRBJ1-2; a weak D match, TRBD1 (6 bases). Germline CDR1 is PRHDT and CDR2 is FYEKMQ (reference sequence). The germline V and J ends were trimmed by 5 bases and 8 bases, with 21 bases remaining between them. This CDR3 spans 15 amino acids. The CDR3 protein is CASSPQQGPSAGYTF. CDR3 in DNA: TGTGCCAGCAGCCCCCAACAGGGTCCATCGGCGGGCTACACCTTC.

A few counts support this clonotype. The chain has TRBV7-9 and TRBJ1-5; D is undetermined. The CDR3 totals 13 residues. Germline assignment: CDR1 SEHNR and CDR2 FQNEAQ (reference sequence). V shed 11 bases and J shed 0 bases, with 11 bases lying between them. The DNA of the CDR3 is TGTGCCTGGAGTGGTAATAGCAATCAGCCCCAGCATTTT. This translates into CAWSGNSNQPQHF.

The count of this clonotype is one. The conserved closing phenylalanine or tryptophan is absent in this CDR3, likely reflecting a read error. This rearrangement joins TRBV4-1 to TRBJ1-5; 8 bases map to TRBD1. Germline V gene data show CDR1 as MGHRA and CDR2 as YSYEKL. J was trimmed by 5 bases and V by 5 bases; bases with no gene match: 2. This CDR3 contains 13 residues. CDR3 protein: CASSGQGDQPQHL. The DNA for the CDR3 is TGCGCCAGCAGCGGACAGGGAGATCAGCCCCAGCATCTT.

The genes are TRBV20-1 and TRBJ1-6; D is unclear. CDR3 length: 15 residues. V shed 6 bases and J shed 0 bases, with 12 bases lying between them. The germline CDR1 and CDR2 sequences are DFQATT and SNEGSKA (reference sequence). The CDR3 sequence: CSAPVGSSYNSPLHF. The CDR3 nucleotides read TGCAGTGCCCCAGTGGGGAGCTCCTATAATTCACCCCTCCACTTT.

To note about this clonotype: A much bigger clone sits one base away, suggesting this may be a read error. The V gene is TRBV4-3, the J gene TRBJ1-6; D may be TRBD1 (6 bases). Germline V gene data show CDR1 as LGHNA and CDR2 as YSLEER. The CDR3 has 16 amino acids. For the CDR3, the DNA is TGCGCCAGCAGCCAGGTGACAGGTTACGTTAATCCACCCCTCCACTTT. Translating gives CASSQVTGYVNPPLHF.

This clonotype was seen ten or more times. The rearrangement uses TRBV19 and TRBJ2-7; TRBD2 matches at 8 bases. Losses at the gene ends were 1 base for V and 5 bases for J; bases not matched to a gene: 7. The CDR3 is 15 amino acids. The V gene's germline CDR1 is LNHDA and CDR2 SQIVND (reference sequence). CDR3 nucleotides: TGTGCCAGTAGTATAGTACCTAGCGGGTTGAACGAGCAGTACTTC. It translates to CASSIVPSGLNEQYF.

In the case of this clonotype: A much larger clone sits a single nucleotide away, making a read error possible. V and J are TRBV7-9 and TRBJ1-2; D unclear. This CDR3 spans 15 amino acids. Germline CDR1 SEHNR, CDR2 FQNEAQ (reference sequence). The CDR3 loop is CARSLPGSGDGGYTF. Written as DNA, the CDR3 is TGTGCCCGCAGCTTACCCGGGAGCGGGGATGGGGGCTACACCTTC.

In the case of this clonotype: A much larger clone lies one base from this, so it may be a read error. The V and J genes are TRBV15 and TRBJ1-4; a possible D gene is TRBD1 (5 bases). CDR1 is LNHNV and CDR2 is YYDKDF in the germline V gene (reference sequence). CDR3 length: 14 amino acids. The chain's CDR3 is CATRRDRDNEKPFF. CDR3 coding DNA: TGTGCCACCAGACGGGACCGAGATAATGAAAAACCGTTTTTT.

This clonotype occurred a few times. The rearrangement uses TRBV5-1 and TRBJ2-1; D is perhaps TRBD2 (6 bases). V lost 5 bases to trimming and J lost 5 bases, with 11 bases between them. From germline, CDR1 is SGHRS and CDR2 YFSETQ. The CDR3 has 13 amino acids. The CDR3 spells CASRFGEDNEQFF. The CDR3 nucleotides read TGCGCCAGCAGATTTGGGGAGGACAATGAGCAGTTCTTC.

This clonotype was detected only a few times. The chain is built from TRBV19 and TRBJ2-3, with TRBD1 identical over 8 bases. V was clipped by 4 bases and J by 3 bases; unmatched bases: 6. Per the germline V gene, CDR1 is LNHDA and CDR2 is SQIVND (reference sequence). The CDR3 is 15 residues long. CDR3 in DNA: TGTGCCAGTAGTACCTCCGACAGGGGTACAGATACGCAGTATTTT. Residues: CASSTSDRGTDTQYF.